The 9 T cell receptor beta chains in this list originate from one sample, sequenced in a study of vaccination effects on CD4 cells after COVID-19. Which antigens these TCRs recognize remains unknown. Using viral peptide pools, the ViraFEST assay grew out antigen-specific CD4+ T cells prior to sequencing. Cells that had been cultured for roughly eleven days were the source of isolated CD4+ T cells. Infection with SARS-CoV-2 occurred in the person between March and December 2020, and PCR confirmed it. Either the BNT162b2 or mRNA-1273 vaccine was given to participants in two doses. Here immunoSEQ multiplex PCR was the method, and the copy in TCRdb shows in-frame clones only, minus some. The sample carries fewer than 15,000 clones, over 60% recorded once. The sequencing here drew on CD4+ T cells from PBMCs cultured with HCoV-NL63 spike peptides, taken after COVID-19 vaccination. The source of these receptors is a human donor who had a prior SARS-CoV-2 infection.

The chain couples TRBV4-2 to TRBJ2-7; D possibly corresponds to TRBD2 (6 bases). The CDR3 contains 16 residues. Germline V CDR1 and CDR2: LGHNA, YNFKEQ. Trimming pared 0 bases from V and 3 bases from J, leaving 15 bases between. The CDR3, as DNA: TGTGCCAGCAGCCAAGATCTAGTGGGGGGTCACTACGAGCAGTACTTC. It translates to CASSQDLVGGHYEQYF.

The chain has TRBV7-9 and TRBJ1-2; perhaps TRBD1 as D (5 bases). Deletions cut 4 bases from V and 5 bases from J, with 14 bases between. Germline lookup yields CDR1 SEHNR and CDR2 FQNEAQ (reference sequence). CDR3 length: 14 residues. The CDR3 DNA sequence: TGTGCCAGCAGCTCCCTCCGGGACGGGTATGGCTACACCTTC. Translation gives CASSSLRDGYGYTF.

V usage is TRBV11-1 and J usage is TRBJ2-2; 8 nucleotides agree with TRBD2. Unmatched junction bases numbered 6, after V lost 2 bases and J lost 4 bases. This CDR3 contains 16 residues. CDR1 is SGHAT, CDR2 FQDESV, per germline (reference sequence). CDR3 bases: TGTGCCAGCAGCTTAAGTCGGGAGGGCCGCACCGGGGAGCTGTTTTTT. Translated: CASSLSREGRTGELFF. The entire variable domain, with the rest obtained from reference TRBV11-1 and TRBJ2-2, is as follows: EAEVAQSPRYKITEKSQAVAFWCDPISGHATLYWYRQILGQGPELLVQFQDESVVDDSQLPKDRFSAERLKGVDSTLKIQPAELGDSAMYLCASSLSREGRTGELFFGEGSRLTVL.

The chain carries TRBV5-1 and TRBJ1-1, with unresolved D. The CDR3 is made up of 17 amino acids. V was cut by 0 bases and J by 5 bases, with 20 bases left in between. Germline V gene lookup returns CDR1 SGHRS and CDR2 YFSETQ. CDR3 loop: CASSLALSATGGTEAFF. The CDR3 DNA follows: TGCGCCAGCAGCTTGGCCCTGTCAGCGACCGGCGGGACTGAAGCTTTCTTT.

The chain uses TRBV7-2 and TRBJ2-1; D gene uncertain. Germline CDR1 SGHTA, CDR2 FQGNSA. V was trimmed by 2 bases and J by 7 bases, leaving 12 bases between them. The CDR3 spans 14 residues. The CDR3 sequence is CASSLIASLNEQFF. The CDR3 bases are TGTGCCAGCAGCTTAATCGCTAGTTTGAATGAGCAGTTCTTC.

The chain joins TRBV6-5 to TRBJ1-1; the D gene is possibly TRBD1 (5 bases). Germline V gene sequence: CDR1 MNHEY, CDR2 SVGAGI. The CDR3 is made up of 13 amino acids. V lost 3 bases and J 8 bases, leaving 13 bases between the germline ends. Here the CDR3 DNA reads TGTGCCAGCAGTTATGGGACCCATCGGGAAGCTTTCTTT. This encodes CASSYGTHREAFF.

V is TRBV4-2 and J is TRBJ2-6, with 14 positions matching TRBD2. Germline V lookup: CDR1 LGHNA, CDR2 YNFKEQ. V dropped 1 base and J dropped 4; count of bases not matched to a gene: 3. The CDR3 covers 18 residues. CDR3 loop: CASSQVGLAGAGANVLTF. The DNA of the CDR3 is TGTGCCAGCAGCCAAGTGGGACTAGCGGGAGCCGGGGCCAACGTCCTGACTTTC.

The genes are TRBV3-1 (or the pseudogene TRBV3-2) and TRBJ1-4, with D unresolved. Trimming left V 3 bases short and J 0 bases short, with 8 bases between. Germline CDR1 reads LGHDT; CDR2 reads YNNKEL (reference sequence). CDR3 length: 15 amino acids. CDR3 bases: TGTGCCAGCAGCCAGCACATGACAACTAATGAAAAACTGTTTTTT. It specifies CASSQHMTTNEKLFF.

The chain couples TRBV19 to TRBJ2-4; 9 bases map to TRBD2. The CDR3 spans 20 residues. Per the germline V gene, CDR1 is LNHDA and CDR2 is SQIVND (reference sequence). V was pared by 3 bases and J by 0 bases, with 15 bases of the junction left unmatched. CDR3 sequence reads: CASSIPQRGAASLAKNIQYF. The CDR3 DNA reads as TGTGCCAGTAGTATCCCTCAGCGGGGGGCGGCGTCCTTAGCCAAAAACATTCAGTACTTC.